The sequence of this T cell receptor beta chain was determined in a study of CD4+ T cells in melanoma. Study results and limitations: CD8+ T cell, macrophage and B cell function reportedly correlated with neoantigen-specific CD4+ T cells. Reportedly, melanoma neoantigen-specific CD4+ T cells showed varied differentiation states.

TCRdb's copy holds only in-frame clones and misses some; the assay was immunoSEQ multiplex PCR. The table has roughly 150,000 clones, about nine tenths seen once. CDR1 is MNHEY, CDR2 SVGAGI, per germline. V lost 6 bases and J 3 bases, leaving 18 bases between the germline ends. The length of the CDR3 is 15 residues. In the case of this clone: Antigen specificity is unknown.

The clonotype comes from a human donor with melanoma. J is TRBJ2-7 and V is TRBV6-5, with D perhaps TRBD1 (6 bases). The CDR3 bases are TGTGCCAGCAGCACCCCTGGAAGACAGGTCTACGAGCAGTACTTC. It codes for CASSTPGRQVYEQYF.